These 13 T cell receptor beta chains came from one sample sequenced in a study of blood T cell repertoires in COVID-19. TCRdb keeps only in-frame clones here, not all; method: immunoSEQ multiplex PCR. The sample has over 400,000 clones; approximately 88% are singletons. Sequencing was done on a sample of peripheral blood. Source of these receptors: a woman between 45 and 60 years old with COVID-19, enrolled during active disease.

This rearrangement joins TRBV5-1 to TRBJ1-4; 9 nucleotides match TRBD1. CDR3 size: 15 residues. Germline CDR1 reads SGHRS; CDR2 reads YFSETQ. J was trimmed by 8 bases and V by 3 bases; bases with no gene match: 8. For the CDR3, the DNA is TGCGCCAGCAGCTACAGCGGACAGGGGACGGAAAAACTGTTTTTT. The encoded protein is CASSYSGQGTEKLFF.

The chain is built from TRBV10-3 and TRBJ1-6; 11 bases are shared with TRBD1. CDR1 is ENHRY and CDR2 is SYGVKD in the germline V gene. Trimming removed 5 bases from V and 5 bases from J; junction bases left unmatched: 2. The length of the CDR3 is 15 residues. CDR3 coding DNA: TGTGCCATCAGTTGGACAGGGGGCAATAATTCACCCCTCCACTTT. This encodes CAISWTGGNNSPLHF.

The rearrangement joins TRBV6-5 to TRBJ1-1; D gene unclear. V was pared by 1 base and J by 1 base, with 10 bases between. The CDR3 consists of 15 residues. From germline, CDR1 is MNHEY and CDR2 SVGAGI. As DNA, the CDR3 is TGTGCCAGCAGTTACTTTCGACGGGGGAACACTGAAGCTTTCTTT. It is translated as CASSYFRRGNTEAFF.

The CDR3 DNA reads TGTGCCAGCAGCCCGACTGCACCCTACGAGCAGTACTTC. This encodes CASSPTAPYEQYF. This chain uses TRBV6-5 with TRBJ2-7; D is ambiguous. The CDR3 sequence is 13 residues long. V lost 6 bases, J lost 2 bases, and 11 bases lay in between. Germline V CDR1 and CDR2: MNHEY, SVGAGI.

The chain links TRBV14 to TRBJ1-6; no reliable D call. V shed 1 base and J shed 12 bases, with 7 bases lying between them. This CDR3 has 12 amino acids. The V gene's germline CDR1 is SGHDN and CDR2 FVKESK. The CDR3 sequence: CASSQGPGPLHF. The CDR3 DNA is TGTGCCAGCAGCCAAGGCCCGGGACCCCTCCACTTT. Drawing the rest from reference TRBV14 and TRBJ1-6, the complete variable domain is EAGVTQFPSHSVIEKGQTVTLRCDPISGHDNLYWYRRVMGKEIKFLLHFVKESKQDESGMPNNRFLAERTGGTYSTLKVQPAELEDSGVYFCASSQGPGPLHFGNGTRLTVT.

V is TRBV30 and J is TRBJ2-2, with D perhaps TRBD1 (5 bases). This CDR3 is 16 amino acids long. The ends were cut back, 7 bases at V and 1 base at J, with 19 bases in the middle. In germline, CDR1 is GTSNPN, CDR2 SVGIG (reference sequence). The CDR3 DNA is TGTGCCTCCACTAAAGACAGATCCGGGAACACCGGGGAGCTGTTTTTT. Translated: CASTKDRSGNTGELFF.

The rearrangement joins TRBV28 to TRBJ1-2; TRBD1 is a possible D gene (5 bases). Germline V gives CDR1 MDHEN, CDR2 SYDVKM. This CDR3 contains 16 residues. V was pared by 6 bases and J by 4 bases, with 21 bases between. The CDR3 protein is CASRHEDQGATYGYTF. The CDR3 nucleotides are TGTGCCAGCAGACATGAAGACCAGGGTGCGACCTATGGCTACACCTTC.

The CDR3 spells CAISEDTGTNGYTF. For the CDR3, the DNA is TGTGCCATCAGTGAGGATACAGGGACAAATGGCTACACCTTC. The chain links TRBV10-3 to TRBJ1-2; TRBD1 might be the D (6 bases). Germline V CDR1 and CDR2: ENHRY, SYGVKD. The V end lost 2 bases, the J end lost 6 bases, and 13 bases lay between the germline ends. The CDR3 has 14 residues.

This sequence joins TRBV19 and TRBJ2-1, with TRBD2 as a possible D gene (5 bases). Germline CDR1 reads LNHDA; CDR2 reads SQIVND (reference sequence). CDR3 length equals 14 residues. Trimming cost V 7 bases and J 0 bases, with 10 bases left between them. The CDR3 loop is CASTARGSYNEQFF. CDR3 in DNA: TGTGCCAGTACCGCCCGGGGCTCCTACAATGAGCAGTTCTTC.

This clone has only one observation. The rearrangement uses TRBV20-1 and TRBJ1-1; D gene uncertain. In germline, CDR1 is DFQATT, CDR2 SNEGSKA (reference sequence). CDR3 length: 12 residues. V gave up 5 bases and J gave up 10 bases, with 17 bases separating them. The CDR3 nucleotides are TGCAGTGCTGGTGGATTAGGGAGAGTAGCTTTCTTT. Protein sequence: CSAGGLGRVAFF.

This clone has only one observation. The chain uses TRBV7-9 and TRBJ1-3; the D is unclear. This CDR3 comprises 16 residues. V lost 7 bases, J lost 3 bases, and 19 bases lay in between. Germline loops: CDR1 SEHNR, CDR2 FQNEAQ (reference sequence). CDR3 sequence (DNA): TGTGCCAGCACCCCCCCTACCCAGGTTATTGGAAACACCATATATTTT. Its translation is CASTPPTQVIGNTIYF.

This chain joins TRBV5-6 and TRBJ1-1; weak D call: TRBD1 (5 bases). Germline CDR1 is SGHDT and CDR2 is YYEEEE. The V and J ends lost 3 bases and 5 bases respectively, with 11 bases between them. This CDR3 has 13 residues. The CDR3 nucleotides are TGTGCCAGCAGCTGGGTCAGACAGACTGAAGCTTTCTTT. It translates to CASSWVRQTEAFF.

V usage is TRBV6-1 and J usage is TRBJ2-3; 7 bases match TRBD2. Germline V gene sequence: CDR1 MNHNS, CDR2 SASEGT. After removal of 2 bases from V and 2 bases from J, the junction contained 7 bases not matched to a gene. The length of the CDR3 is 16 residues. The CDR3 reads CASSETGGDPTDTQYF. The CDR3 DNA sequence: TGTGCCAGCAGTGAAACTGGGGGGGACCCCACAGATACGCAGTATTTT.